Detailed here is one TCR beta chain. There is no known antigen for this receptor. Within one base of it there is no much larger clone, and no base qualities were kept. The donors were under 40 Caucasian individuals from Russia, aged roughly 6 to 95 years, who were systemically healthy. Each donor gave ten milliliters of peripheral blood, collected into EDTA-treated Vacutainer tubes. PBMCs were isolated by Ficoll-Paque density-gradient centrifugation, with at least 7 million obtained per sample. Total RNA was extracted from PBMCs with Trizol reagent, with at least 6 micrograms obtained per sample. For every donor, flow cytometry on a PBMC aliquot measured the percentage of naive CD45RAhigh/CD27high T cells. Library construction relied on 5' RACE. Sequencing relied on an Illumina HiSeq 2500. The second PCR ran for about 6 to 11 cycles and used a J-beta primer mix along with a sample-barcoded 5' primer. A unique molecular identifier was introduced onto each TCR beta cDNA molecule by a template-switch 5' adaptor carrying 12 random nucleotides. At least 3 million CDR3-containing paired-end reads were obtained from each sample. The Mint cDNA synthesis kit, primed by a TRBC-specific oligonucleotide, was used to synthesize first-strand cDNA from all RNA. Following uracil-DNA glycosylase treatment, all cDNA underwent a first 18-cycle PCR with the universal primers M1SS and BC2_uni_R. The paper's data handling went like this. Each sample was normalized by randomly selecting 1 million high-quality reads, each carrying a distinct molecular identifier. Reads with shared molecular identifiers were discarded instead of being binned into consensus sequences. CDR3 identification, clonotype clustering and error correction used MiTCR with a Q25 quality threshold and the strictest error-elimination algorithm. A nonparametric unseen species model with Euler transformation was used to estimate a lower bound on total TCR beta diversity. TCRdb trimmed the raw reads at Q25, called clones with MiXCR and kept productive beta chains. Every entry covers one CDR3 protein and lists the most common genes and DNA from its rows. The V and J calls come from TCRdb's annotation, not from the publication. This sample has around 1,000,000 distinct CDR3 sequences in its table, and around 25% of those were observed once. Clones ranked in the top ten supply about 0.8% of the sample.

CDR1 and CDR2 were assigned from the germline V gene as MGHRA and YSYEKL. There are 16 amino acids in the CDR3, from cysteine to phenylalanine inclusive. Left in the record is the CDR3 DNA by itself, 48 bases read in frame from the first base. Trimming removed 2 bases from V and 0 bases from J; the gene matches leave 7 bases unexplained. The data belong to a study of blood T cells in healthy people across ages (dated by TCRdb to between 2014 and 2017). For context, the study as a whole: Template switching captured roughly one uniquely barcoded TCR beta cDNA molecule per two T cells in model experiments. Using deep sequencing normalized with unique cDNA molecular identifiers, the study measured how TCR beta repertoire diversity changes with age. Four age groups were formed from the donors: young (average around 15 years), middle-aged (around 41), aged (roughly 58) and long-lived (around 82). Using the same blood draw, the study looked at two additional independent replicas of 1 million unique cDNA reads for two donors, one aged 18 to 30 and the other aged 80 or older.

What the authors observed across the whole study: Compared with the aged group, the long-lived group had more naive CD4+ T cells, fewer expanded clones and increased TCR diversity, suggesting age selection. Total diversity estimates from one million sequenced T cells were considered lower bounds and underestimates. Because the CMV infection status of the donors was unknown, age-related changes in expanded clonotypes may potentially have been confounded. Observed TCR beta diversity per million T cells fell roughly linearly with age, and a significant reduction was already apparent by age about 43. Since profiling was done on bulk unsorted PBMCs, naive and antigen-experienced compartments could not be conclusively compared. A strong correlation was found between observed TCR beta diversity and the percentage of naive T cells measured by flow cytometry.

This sample was shared with a second study, whose subject was T cells of mothers and their children. The second study also describes: The donors were nine systemically healthy Caucasian individuals, made up of three mothers and their six children. cDNA synthesis consumed the entire amount of extracted RNA, loaded at 1.5 ug RNA in each 15 ul reaction. In the second PCR, the M1S primer introduced both the sample barcodes and 2-4 random nucleotides. Over 8 million TCR beta CDR3 reads came from each mother, compared with some 3 million reads from each child. In both related and unrelated pairs, thymic selection shapes the output of TCR recombination in a similar way, with inherited differences having only a minor effect. Normalized repertoire overlap was always found to be slightly, but never significantly, higher in related mother-child pairs than in unrelated mother-child pairs. No persistent microchimeric T cell clones were found, with a detection sensitivity of roughly 99 clones per million clonotypes. Deep NGS was used in the study to compare the TCR beta repertoires of mothers and children and to look for features that separate related mother-child pairs from unrelated individuals. The mean age was roughly 44 +/- 4 years for the mothers and about 12 +/- 4 years for the children. Libraries were sequenced on Illumina HiSeq 2000 with 100+100 nt paired-end reads after adapter ligation with NEBNext reagents. To prevent cross-contamination, the mother and child libraries were prepared one month apart and sequenced in separate runs. For each donor, between about 500,000 and 2,200,000 distinct TCR beta clonotypes were identified. Naive TCR beta clonotypes were estimated from low-frequency clonotypes matched to each donor's FACS-determined naive share, without sorting.

The sequence joins TRBV4-1 to TRBJ2-7; 7 central bases correspond to TRBD1. The source of this sequence is a girl aged 2-10 years in good health. The sample comprised blood. The DNA sequence reads TGCGCCAGCAGCCAATTCCTCGGGACAGACTCCTACGAGCAGTACTTC. Its protein is CASSQFLGTDSYEQYF.